Each of the 21 T cell receptor beta chains below was sequenced from the same sample in a study of blood T cell repertoires in COVID-19. This table comes from immunoSEQ multiplex PCR, and its TCRdb copy is limited to in-frame clones, with some not included. The table includes hundreds of thousands of clones, 80% to 90% detected once. The sample was PBMCs or T cells enriched from blood (not recorded which). These receptors came from a man aged 18-30 years who had recovered from COVID-19.

This clone was detected once. The chain links TRBV11-3 to TRBJ1-2, with D possibly matching TRBD1 (5 bases). The V gene lost 3 bases and the J gene lost 3 bases, with 17 bases spanning the gap. Germline lookup yields CDR1 SGHNT and CDR2 YENEEA. The CDR3 spans 16 residues. CDR3 protein: CASSFNRMGEDYGYTF. The CDR3 nucleotides read TGTGCCAGCAGCTTTAATCGGATGGGGGAGGACTATGGCTACACCTTC.

The V gene is TRBV5-1, the J gene TRBJ2-2; 7 bases are a match to TRBD2. V gave up 3 bases and J gave up 8 bases; unmatched junction bases: 16. The CDR3 is made up of 17 amino acids. The germline gives CDR1 SGHRS, CDR2 YFSETQ. The CDR3 region has the DNA TGCGCCAGCAGCTCCGCCGGCCCCGGTAGCGGGTTGGGGGAGCTGTTTTTT. Amino acids: CASSSAGPGSGLGELFF.

About this clone itself: One junction end disagrees with the germline gene, perhaps due to a read error. The rearrangement links TRBV6-5 to TRBJ2-5; TRBD2 matches 9 bases. The CDR3 spans 12 residues. Germline values: CDR1 MNHEY, CDR2 SVGAGI. For the CDR3, the DNA is TGTGCCAGCAGCTCTCCGGGACTAGCTCTGAACTTC. Amino acids: CASSSPGLALNF.

This clone showed up just once. The CDR3 DNA is TGTGCCAGCAGCCAAGAGGCCAGCGGGAGTTACGAGCAGTACTTC. This translates into CASSQEASGSYEQYF. The rearrangement joins TRBV4-2 to TRBJ2-7; TRBD2 matches at 8 bases. The V and J ends lost 0 bases and 4 bases, in that order; junction bases with no gene match: 5. CDR3 length: 15 amino acids. Germline V gene sequence: CDR1 LGHNA, CDR2 YNFKEQ.

The chain uses TRBV29-1 and TRBJ1-1, with 9 bases that match TRBD1. Germline V gene lookup returns CDR1 SQVTM and CDR2 ANQGSEA. V lost 2 bases to trimming and J lost 5 bases; unmatched junction nucleotides: 6. The CDR3 is 14 amino acids. The DNA of the CDR3 is TGCAGCGTTGAACACGGGACAGGGAGGACTGAAGCTTTCTTT. Translated, it gives CSVEHGTGRTEAFF.

V is TRBV5-8 and J is TRBJ2-3; 8 bases are a match to TRBD2. CDR1 is SGHTS and CDR2 is YDEGEE in the germline V gene. Trimming removed 4 bases from V and 0 bases from J; junction bases left unmatched: 7. The CDR3 spans 16 residues. The DNA of the CDR3 is TGTGCCAGCAGCAAACCTAGCGGGCAGAGCACAGATACGCAGTATTTT. Protein: CASSKPSGQSTDTQYF. Drawing the rest from reference TRBV5-8 and TRBJ2-3, the complete variable domain is EAGVTQSPTHLIKTRGQQATLRCSPISGHTSVYWYQQALGLGLQFLLWYDEGEERNRGNFPPRFSGRQFPNYSSELNVNALELEDSALYLCASSKPSGQSTDTQYFGPGTRLTVL.

CDR3 sequence: CASSLGQANTEAFF. Here the CDR3 DNA reads TGTGCCAGCAGTTTGGGACAGGCGAACACTGAAGCTTTCTTT. V usage is TRBV27 and J usage is TRBJ1-1, with TRBD1 matching over 8 bases. V gave up 3 bases and J gave up 1 base; unmatched junction bases: 1. In germline, CDR1 is MNHEY, CDR2 SMNVEV (reference sequence). The CDR3 covers 14 residues.

J is TRBJ2-7 and V is TRBV18; D might be TRBD2 (5 bases). Looked up from germline, CDR1 is KGHSH and CDR2 is LQKENI. The CDR3 is 15 residues long. Trimming took 0 bases from V and 0 from J, leaving 9 bases between them. In DNA form, the CDR3 reads TGTGCCAGCTCACCACCGGAGGCGGCCTCCTACGAGCAGTACTTC. Residues: CASSPPEAASYEQYF.

The rearrangement joins TRBV6-5 to TRBJ1-4, with 7 positions matching TRBD1. The V gene end was trimmed by 5 bases and the J gene end by 5 bases; junction bases not matched to a gene: 8. This CDR3 spans 15 amino acids. Germline assignment: CDR1 MNHEY and CDR2 SVGAGI. The CDR3 is CASSKGQTVNEKLFF. In DNA, the CDR3 is TGTGCCAGCAGTAAGGGACAGACAGTGAATGAAAAACTGTTTTTT.

The gene calls are TRBV5-1 and TRBJ1-2, with D hard to call. The CDR3 runs to 12 residues. Trimming left V 0 bases short and J 4 bases short, with 4 bases between. Germline CDR1 reads SGHRS; CDR2 reads YFSETQ. This CDR3 is CASSLGSYGYTF. The CDR3 coding sequence is TGCGCCAGCAGCTTGGGCAGCTATGGCTACACCTTC.

J is TRBJ2-3 and V is TRBV7-8; 7 bases align to TRBD2. The ends lost 5 bases at V and 10 bases at J; junction bases unmatched: 9. The CDR3 is 13 amino acids. Germline CDR1 is SGHVS and CDR2 is FQNEAQ. The CDR3 bases are TGTGCCAGCAGCGCCCCCGGGGGGAGATCGCAGTATTTT. This gives the protein CASSAPGGRSQYF.

This sequence joins TRBV7-2 and TRBJ1-1; D is unclear. V shed 1 base and J shed 1 base, with 10 bases lying between them. Germline CDR1 reads SGHTA; CDR2 reads FQGNSA. CDR3 length equals 15 residues. The CDR3 coding sequence is TGTGCCAGCAGCTTAGGTCCGGGAAAGAACACTGAAGCTTTCTTT. Translation: CASSLGPGKNTEAFF.

The V and J genes are TRBV7-3 and TRBJ2-2; TRBD2 matches 10 bases. The CDR3 covers 17 residues. Germline assignment: CDR1 SGHTA and CDR2 FQGTGA. After removal of 1 base from V and 6 bases from J, the junction contained 8 bases not matched to a gene. The CDR3 loop is CASSLKASGSGAGELFF. CDR3 nucleotides: TGTGCCAGCAGCTTAAAAGCTAGCGGGAGTGGGGCCGGGGAGCTGTTTTTT.

The chain uses TRBV7-2 and TRBJ1-3; D not resolved. This CDR3 region has 15 residues. V was cut by 4 bases and J by 4 bases, with 14 bases left in between. Germline V CDR1 and CDR2: SGHTA, FQGNSA. Here the CDR3 DNA reads TGTGCCAGCAGCTCCCATACCCAGACAGGAAACACCATATATTTT. Translating it yields CASSSHTQTGNTIYF.

CDR3 loop: CASSPPQGVNSPLHF. The DNA for the CDR3 is TGCGCCAGCAGCCCTCCACAGGGTGTTAATTCACCCCTCCACTTT. The V gene is TRBV4-1, the J gene TRBJ1-6; D possibly corresponds to TRBD1 (6 bases). Germline V gene data show CDR1 as MGHRA and CDR2 as YSYEKL. This CDR3 is built from 15 residues. Trimming took off 4 bases at V and 6 bases at J, with 13 bases between the two ends.

V and J are TRBV4-2 and TRBJ2-2, with D perhaps TRBD1 (6 bases). The CDR3 runs to 14 residues. CDR1 LGHNA and CDR2 YNFKEQ come from the germline V gene. Trimming took off 4 bases at V and 2 bases at J, with 8 bases between the two ends. In DNA, the CDR3 is TGTGCCAGCAGCCCCGGGACAAACACCGGGGAGCTGTTTTTT. Its protein product is CASSPGTNTGELFF.

The chain carries TRBV7-2 and TRBJ1-5; D remains unclear. With 2 bases removed from V and 1 base from J, the gap between germline ends came to 9 bases. The CDR3 is made up of 15 amino acids. Germline assignment: CDR1 SGHTA and CDR2 FQGNSA. CDR3 sequence reads: CASSLFGRSNQPQHF. Here the CDR3 DNA reads TGTGCCAGCAGCTTATTCGGCAGGAGCAATCAGCCCCAGCATTTT.

The chain combines TRBV6-5 with TRBJ2-7, with 11 positions matching TRBD1. Germline CDR1 reads MNHEY; CDR2 reads SVGAGI. This CDR3 spans 16 amino acids. V lost 4 bases and J lost 5; bases outside the gene matches: 10. DNA for the CDR3: TGTGCCAGCAGTTTCAGGACAGGGGGCGCCCAGCACGAGCAGTACTTC. It specifies CASSFRTGGAQHEQYF.

The chain's CDR3 is CASGRGGREATQYF. CDR3 coding DNA: TGTGCCAGCGGCAGGGGGGGGCGGGAGGCTACGCAGTATTTT. The gene calls are TRBV4-2 and TRBJ2-3; perhaps TRBD2 as D (8 bases). Trimming removed 8 bases at V and 8 bases at J, with 20 bases between. The CDR3 covers 14 residues. Germline assignment: CDR1 LGHNA and CDR2 YNFKEQ.

The chain has TRBV11-3 and TRBJ2-5; 13 bases are a match to TRBD2. V gave up 5 bases and J gave up 2 bases; unmatched junction bases: 5. This CDR3 is built from 16 residues. CDR1 and CDR2 from the germline V gene are SGHNT and YENEEA. Written as DNA, the CDR3 is TGTGCCAGCAGCAGGACTAGCGGGGGAATACAAGAGACCCAGTACTTC. Protein product: CASSRTSGGIQETQYF.

A single count supports this clone. The rearrangement uses TRBV2 and TRBJ2-7, with a tentative D call TRBD2 (5 bases). Trimming cost V 7 bases and J 3 bases, with 22 bases left between them. The CDR3 is made up of 16 amino acids. Germline CDR1 SNHLY, CDR2 FYNNEI. The CDR3 DNA reads TGTGCCAGCAAGAAGGAAGCGGATAGGGCAATCTACGAGCAGTACTTC. Its translation is CASKKEADRAIYEQYF.